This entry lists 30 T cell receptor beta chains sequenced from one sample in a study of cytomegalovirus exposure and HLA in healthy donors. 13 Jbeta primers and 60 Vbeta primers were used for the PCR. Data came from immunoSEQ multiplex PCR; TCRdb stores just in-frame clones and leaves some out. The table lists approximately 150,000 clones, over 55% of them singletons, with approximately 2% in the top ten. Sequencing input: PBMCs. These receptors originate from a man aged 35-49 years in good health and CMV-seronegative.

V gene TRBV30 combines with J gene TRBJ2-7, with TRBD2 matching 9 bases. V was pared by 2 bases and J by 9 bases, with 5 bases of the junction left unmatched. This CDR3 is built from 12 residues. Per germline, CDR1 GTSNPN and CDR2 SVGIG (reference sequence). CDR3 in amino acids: CAWSTRGGGQYF. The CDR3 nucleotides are TGTGCCTGGAGTACGCGGGGGGGCGGGCAGTACTTC.

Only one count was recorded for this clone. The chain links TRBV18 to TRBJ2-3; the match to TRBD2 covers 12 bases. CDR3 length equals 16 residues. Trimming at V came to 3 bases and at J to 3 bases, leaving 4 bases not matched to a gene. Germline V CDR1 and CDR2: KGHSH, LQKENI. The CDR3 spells CASSPTGTSGTDTQYF. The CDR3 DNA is TGTGCCAGCTCACCCACCGGGACTAGCGGGACAGATACGCAGTATTTT.

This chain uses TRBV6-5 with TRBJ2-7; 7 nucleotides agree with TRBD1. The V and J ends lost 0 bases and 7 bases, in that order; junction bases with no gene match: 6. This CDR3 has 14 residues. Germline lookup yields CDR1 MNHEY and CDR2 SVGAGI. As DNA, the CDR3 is TGTGCCAGCAGTTACTCGGGAAGACAGGGAGAGCAGTACTTC. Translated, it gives CASSYSGRQGEQYF.

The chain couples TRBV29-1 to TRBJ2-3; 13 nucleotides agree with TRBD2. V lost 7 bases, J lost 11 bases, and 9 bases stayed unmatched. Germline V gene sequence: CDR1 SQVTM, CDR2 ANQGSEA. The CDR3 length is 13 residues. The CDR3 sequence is CSAEGLAGWEQYF. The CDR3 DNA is TGCAGCGCCGAGGGACTAGCGGGGTGGGAGCAGTATTTT.

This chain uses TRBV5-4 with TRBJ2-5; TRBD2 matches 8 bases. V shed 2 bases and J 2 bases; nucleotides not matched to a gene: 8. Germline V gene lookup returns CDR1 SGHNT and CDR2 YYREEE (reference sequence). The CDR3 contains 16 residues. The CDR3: CASSLISASGQETQYF. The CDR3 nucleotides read TGTGCCAGCAGCTTAATATCCGCTAGCGGGCAAGAGACCCAGTACTTC.

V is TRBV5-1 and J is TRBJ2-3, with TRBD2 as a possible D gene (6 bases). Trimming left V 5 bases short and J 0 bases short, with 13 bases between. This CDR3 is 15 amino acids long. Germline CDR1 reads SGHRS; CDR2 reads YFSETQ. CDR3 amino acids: CASRFGGASTDTQYF. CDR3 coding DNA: TGCGCCAGCAGATTCGGGGGAGCGAGCACAGATACGCAGTATTTT.

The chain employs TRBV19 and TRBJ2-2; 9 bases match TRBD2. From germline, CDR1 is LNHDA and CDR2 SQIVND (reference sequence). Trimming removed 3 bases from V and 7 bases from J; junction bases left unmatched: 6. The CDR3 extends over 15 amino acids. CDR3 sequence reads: CASSIGGGALGELFF. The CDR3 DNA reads TGTGCCAGTAGTATCGGCGGGGGGGCCCTCGGGGAGCTGTTTTTT.

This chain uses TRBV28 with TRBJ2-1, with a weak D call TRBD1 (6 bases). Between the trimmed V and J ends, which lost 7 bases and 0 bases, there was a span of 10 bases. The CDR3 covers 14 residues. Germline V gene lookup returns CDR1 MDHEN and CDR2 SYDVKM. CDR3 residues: CASTLTGSYNEQFF. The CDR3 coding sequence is TGTGCCAGCACCCTGACAGGCTCCTACAATGAGCAGTTCTTC.

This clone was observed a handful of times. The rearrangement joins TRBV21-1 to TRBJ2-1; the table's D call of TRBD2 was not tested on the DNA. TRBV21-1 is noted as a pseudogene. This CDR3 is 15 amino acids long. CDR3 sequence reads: CASSSGTSGTNEQFF. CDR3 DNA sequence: TGTGCCAGCAGCAGCGGGACTAGCGGGACCAATGAGCAGTTCTTC.

CDR3 DNA: TGCACCAGCAGCGCCCGGGGGGGGCCTCTAGATACGCAGTATTTT. This sequence encodes CTSSARGGPLDTQYF. The J gene is TRBJ2-3, the V gene TRBV1; the D call TRBD2 from the table was never checked on the DNA. TRBV1 is a pseudogene locus. This CDR3 is 15 amino acids long.

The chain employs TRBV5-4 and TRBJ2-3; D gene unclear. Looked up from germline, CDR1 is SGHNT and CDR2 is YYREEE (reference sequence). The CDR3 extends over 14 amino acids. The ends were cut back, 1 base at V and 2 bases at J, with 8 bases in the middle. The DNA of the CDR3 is TGTGCCAGCAGCTTGATCTTGGCCACAGATACGCAGTATTTT. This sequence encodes CASSLILATDTQYF.

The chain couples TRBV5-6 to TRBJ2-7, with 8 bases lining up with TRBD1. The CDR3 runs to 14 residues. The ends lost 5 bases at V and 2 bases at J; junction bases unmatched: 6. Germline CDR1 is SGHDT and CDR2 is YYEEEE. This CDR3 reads CASRMTGATYEQYF. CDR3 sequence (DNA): TGTGCCAGCAGGATGACAGGGGCCACCTACGAGCAGTACTTC.

The CDR3 here is CASRSGGRTGELFF. In DNA form, the CDR3 reads TGTGCCAGCCGTTCCGGAGGTCGGACCGGGGAGCTGTTTTTT. The chain is built from TRBV9 and TRBJ2-2; possibly TRBD2 for D (5 bases). The CDR3 has 14 amino acids. Trimming shortened V by 7 bases and J by 5 bases, and 15 bases separated the two germline ends. Germline CDR1 reads SGDLS; CDR2 reads YYNGEE.

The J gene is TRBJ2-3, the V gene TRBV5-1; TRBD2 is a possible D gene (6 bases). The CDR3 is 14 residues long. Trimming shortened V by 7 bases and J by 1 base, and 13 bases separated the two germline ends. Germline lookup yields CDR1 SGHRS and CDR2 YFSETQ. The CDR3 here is CASGGDGGTDTQYF. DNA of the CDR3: TGCGCCAGCGGCGGGGACGGAGGCACAGATACGCAGTATTTT.

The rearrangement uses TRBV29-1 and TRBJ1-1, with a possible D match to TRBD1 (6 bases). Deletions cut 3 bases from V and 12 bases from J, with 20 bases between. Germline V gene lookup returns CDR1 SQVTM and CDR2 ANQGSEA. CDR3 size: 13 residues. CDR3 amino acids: CSVDIVGQGMPFF. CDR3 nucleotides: TGCAGCGTTGACATAGTAGGGCAGGGGATGCCTTTCTTT.

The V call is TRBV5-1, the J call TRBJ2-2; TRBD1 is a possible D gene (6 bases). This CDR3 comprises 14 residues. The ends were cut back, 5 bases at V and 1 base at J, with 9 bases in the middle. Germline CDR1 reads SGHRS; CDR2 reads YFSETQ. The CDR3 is CASRLTGNTGELFF. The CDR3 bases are TGCGCCAGCAGGTTGACAGGGAACACCGGGGAGCTGTTTTTT.

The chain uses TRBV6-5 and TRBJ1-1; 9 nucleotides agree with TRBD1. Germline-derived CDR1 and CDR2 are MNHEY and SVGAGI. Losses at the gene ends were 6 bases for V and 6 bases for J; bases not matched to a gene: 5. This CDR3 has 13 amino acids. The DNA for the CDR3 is TGTGCCAGCAGCCCACAGGGGGCCTCTGAAGCTTTCTTT. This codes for CASSPQGASEAFF.

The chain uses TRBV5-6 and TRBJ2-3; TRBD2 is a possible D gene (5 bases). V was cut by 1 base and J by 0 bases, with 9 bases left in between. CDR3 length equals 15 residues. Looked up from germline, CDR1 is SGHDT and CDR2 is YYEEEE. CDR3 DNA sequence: TGTGCCAGCAGCTTGAGGTCGGGGAGCACAGATACGCAGTATTTT. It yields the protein CASSLRSGSTDTQYF.

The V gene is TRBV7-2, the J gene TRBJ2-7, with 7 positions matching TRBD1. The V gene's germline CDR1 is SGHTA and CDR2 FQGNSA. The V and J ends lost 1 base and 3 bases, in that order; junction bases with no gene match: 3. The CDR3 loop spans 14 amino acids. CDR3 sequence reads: CASSLEAGGYEQYF. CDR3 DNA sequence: TGTGCCAGCAGCTTAGAGGCAGGGGGCTACGAGCAGTACTTC.

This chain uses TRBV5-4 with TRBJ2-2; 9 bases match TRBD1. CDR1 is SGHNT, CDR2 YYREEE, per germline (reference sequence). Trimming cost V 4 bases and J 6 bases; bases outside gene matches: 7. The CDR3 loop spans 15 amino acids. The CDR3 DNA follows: TGTGCCAGCAGCCACCGGGACAGGGAATCCGGGGAGCTGTTTTTT. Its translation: CASSHRDRESGELFF.

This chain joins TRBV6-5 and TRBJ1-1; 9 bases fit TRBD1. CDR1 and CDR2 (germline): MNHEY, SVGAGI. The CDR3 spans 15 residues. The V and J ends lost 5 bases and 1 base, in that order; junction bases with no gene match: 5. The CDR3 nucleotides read TGTGCCAGCAGTGGAGAGGGACAGGGGAACACTGAAGCTTTCTTT. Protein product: CASSGEGQGNTEAFF.

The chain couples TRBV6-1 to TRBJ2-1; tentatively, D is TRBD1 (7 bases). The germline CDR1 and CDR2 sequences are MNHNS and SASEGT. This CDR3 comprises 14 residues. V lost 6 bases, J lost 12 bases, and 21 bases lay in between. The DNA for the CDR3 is TGTGCCAGCAGCGACCCGGAGGGGGCTGGAAGGCAGTTCTTC. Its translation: CASSDPEGAGRQFF.

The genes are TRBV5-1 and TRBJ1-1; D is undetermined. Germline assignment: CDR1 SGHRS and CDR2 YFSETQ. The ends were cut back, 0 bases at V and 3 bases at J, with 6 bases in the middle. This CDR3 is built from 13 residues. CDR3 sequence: CASSLGRDTEAFF. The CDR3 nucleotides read TGCGCCAGCAGCTTGGGGAGAGACACTGAAGCTTTCTTT.

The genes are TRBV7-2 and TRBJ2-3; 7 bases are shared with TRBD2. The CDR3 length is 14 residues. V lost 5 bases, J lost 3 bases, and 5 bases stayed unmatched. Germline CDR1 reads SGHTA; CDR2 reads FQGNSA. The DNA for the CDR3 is TGTGCCAGCAGCCCCGCTAGCGGAACAGATACGCAGTATTTT. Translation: CASSPASGTDTQYF.

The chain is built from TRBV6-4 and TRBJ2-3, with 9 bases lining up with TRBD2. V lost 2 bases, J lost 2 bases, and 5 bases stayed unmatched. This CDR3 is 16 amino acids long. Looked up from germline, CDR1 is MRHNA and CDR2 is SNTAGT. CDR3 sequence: CASSDRRTSDTDTQYF. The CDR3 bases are TGTGCCAGCAGTGACCGACGGACTAGCGACACAGATACGCAGTATTTT.

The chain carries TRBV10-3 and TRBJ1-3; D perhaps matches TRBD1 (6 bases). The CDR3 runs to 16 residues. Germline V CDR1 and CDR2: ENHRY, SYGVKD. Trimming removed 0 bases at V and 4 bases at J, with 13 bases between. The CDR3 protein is CAISESGAIVGNTIYF. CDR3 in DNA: TGTGCCATCAGTGAGTCGGGGGCTATCGTAGGAAACACCATATATTTT.

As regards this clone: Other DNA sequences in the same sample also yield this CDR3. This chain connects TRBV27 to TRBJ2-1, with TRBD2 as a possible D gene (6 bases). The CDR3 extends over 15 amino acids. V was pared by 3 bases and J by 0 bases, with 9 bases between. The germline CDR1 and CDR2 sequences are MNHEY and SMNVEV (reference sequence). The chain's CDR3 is CASSLTGSSYNEQFF. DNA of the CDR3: TGTGCCAGCAGTTTGACCGGGAGCTCCTACAATGAGCAGTTCTTC.

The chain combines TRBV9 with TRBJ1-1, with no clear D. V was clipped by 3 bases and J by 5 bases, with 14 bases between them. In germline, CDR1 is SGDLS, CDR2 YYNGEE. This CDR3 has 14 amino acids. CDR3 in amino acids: CASSDGSPGTEAFF. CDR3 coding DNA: TGTGCCAGCAGCGATGGGAGCCCGGGTACTGAAGCTTTCTTT.

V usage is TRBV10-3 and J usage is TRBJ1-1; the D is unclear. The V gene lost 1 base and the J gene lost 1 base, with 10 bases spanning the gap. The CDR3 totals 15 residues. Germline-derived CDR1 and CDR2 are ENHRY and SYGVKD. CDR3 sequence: CAISEYQESNTEAFF. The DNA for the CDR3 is TGTGCCATCAGTGAGTATCAGGAATCGAACACTGAAGCTTTCTTT.

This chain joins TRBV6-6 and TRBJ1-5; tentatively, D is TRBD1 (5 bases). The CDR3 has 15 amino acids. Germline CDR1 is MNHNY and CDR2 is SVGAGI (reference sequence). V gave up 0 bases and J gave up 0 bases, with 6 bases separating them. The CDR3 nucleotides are TGTGCCAGCAGTTACTCAGGGGATAGCAATCAGCCCCAGCATTTT. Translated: CASSYSGDSNQPQHF.